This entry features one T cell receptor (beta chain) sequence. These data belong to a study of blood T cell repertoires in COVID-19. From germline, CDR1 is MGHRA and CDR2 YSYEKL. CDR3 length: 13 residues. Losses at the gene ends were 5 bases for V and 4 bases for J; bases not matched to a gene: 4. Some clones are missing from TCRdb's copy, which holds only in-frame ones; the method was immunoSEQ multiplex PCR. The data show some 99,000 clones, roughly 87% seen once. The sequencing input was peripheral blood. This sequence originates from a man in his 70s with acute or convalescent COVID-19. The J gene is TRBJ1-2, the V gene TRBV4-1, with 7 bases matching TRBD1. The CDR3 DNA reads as TGCGCCAGCAGCAAACAGGGGAGCTATGGCTACACCTTC. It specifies CASSKQGSYGYTF.